One sample yielded the 31 T cell receptor beta chains listed below, sequenced in a study of blood T cell repertoires in COVID-19. TCRdb's copy holds only in-frame clones and misses some; the assay was immunoSEQ multiplex PCR. Of about 160,000 clones detected, roughly 90% appear once; the ten largest clones hold over 15%. The source material was peripheral blood. The receptors derive from a man aged 55 to 70 with active or convalescent COVID-19.

CDR3 in DNA: TGTGCCAGCAGCAAACTATTAGGGGCCCAGGGCGATGGCTACACCTTC. It yields the protein CASSKLLGAQGDGYTF. This chain connects TRBV6-4 to TRBJ1-2; D possibly corresponds to TRBD1 (5 bases). Germline loops: CDR1 MRHNA, CDR2 SNTAGT. Trimming took off 6 bases at V and 6 bases at J, with 23 bases between the two ends. The CDR3 has 16 residues.

The chain recombines TRBV19 with TRBJ2-5; TRBD2 aligns across 9 bases. J was trimmed by 2 bases and V by 3 bases; bases with no gene match: 13. This CDR3 has 18 residues. CDR1 and CDR2 from the germline V gene are LNHDA and SQIVND (reference sequence). CDR3 nucleotide sequence: TGTGCCAGTAGTATTATGGGCGCAGCGGGGGGACCACAAGAGACCCAGTACTTC. This sequence encodes CASSIMGAAGGPQETQYF.

The V call is TRBV10-1, the J call TRBJ1-1, with unresolved D. The germline CDR1 and CDR2 sequences are WNHNN and SYGVQD (reference sequence). This CDR3 is 14 amino acids long. V was trimmed by 6 bases and J by 4 bases, leaving 15 bases between them. CDR3 in amino acids: CASSRYQEATEAFF. The CDR3 bases are TGCGCCAGCAGCCGATATCAGGAGGCCACTGAAGCTTTCTTT.

The V gene is TRBV7-8, the J gene TRBJ2-3, with 12 bases aligning to TRBD2. J lost 5 bases, V lost 0 bases, and 3 bases had no gene match. In germline, CDR1 is SGHVS, CDR2 FQNEAQ. This CDR3 comprises 16 residues. The chain's CDR3 is CASSLATSGSGDTQYF. Written as DNA, the CDR3 is TGTGCCAGCAGCTTAGCGACTAGCGGGAGTGGAGATACGCAGTATTTT.

The gene calls are TRBV7-9 and TRBJ1-4, with TRBD1 identical over 9 bases. The CDR3 runs 19 residues. J lost 0 bases, V lost 3 bases, and 11 bases had no gene match. The germline V gene encodes CDR1 SEHNR and CDR2 FQNEAQ (reference sequence). CDR3 in amino acids: CASSFLSRTGVATNEKLFF. The CDR3 coding sequence is TGTGCCAGCAGCTTTTTATCTAGGACAGGGGTGGCAACTAATGAAAAACTGTTTTTT.

This clone appeared a single time. The V and J genes are TRBV10-1 and TRBJ2-5; D might be TRBD1 (5 bases). CDR1 and CDR2 (germline): WNHNN, SYGVQD (reference sequence). V lost 4 bases and J 4 bases, leaving 13 bases between the germline ends. The CDR3 length is 14 residues. The CDR3 region is CASSGEGAGETQYF. The CDR3 DNA is TGCGCCAGCAGTGGGGAAGGGGCTGGAGAGACCCAGTACTTC.

The gene calls are TRBV19 and TRBJ2-7, with 10 positions matching TRBD1. CDR1 is LNHDA, CDR2 SQIVND, per germline (reference sequence). The V gene end was trimmed by 7 bases and the J gene end by 3 bases; junction bases not matched to a gene: 12. This CDR3 region has 16 residues. CDR3 DNA: TGTGCCAGTACCCAATTCGGCGGGACAGGGGTCTACGAGCAGTACTTC. Protein product: CASTQFGGTGVYEQYF. Combining the CDR3 with reference TRBV19 and TRBJ2-7 gives the whole variable domain DGGITQSPKYLFRKEGQNVTLSCEQNLNHDAMYWYRQDPGQGLRLIYYSQIVNDFQKGDIAEGYSVSREKKESFPLTVTSAQKNPTAFYLCASTQFGGTGVYEQYFGPGTRLTVT.

The V gene is TRBV5-4, the J gene TRBJ1-6; TRBD1 matches at 7 bases. Looked up from germline, CDR1 is SGHNT and CDR2 is YYREEE (reference sequence). V was clipped by 0 bases and J by 3 bases; unmatched bases: 3. The CDR3 consists of 16 residues. The CDR3 bases are TGTGCCAGCAGCTTGGCACAGGGGTTCTATAATTCACCCCTCCACTTT. This translates into CASSLAQGFYNSPLHF.

This clone has only one observation. The V call is TRBV7-6, the J call TRBJ2-1; possible D gene TRBD1, 6 bases. Trimming took off 1 base at V and 5 bases at J, with 12 bases between the two ends. The germline V gene encodes CDR1 SGHVS and CDR2 FNYEAQ. The CDR3 loop spans 15 amino acids. Written as DNA, the CDR3 is TGTGCCAGCAGCTTAGTCGCGGACAGCAACAATGAGCAGTTCTTC. This translates into CASSLVADSNNEQFF. Full variable domain (rest looked up from reference TRBV7-6 and TRBJ2-1): GAGVSQSPRYKVTKRGQDVALRCDPISGHVSLYWYRQALGQGPEFLTYFNYEAQQDKSGLPNDRFSAERPEGSISTLTIQRTEQRDSAMYRCASSLVADSNNEQFFGPGTRLTVL.

The chain recombines TRBV19 with TRBJ2-1; 8 bases match TRBD1. This CDR3 is built from 15 residues. The junction had 10 bases not matched to a gene; V was cut back by 4 bases and J by 8 bases. The germline gives CDR1 LNHDA, CDR2 SQIVND (reference sequence). CDR3 sequence reads: CASSNRDRWLDEQFF. For the CDR3, the DNA is TGTGCCAGTAGTAACCGGGACAGGTGGCTAGATGAGCAGTTCTTC.

The J gene is TRBJ1-6, the V gene TRBV30; 10 bases match TRBD1. CDR1 and CDR2 from the germline V gene are GTSNPN and SVGIG (reference sequence). Losses at the gene ends were 3 bases for V and 0 bases for J; bases not matched to a gene: 5. The CDR3 totals 17 residues. CDR3 in DNA: TGTGCCTGGAGGGGGGGACAGGGGAGCTCCTATAATTCACCCCTCCACTTT. Its protein product is CAWRGGQGSSYNSPLHF.

This chain links TRBV11-1 with TRBJ2-1; D uncertain. The CDR3 covers 15 residues. Germline V CDR1 and CDR2: SGHAT, FQDESV (reference sequence). Between the trimmed V and J ends, which lost 5 bases and 0 bases, there was a span of 11 bases. CDR3 protein: CASSDSPSSYNEQFF. In DNA form, the CDR3 reads TGTGCCAGCAGCGATTCCCCGAGCTCCTACAATGAGCAGTTCTTC.

CDR3 nucleotides: TGTGCCAGCAGCTTAGGGCACAGGGGTTATGAAAAACTGTTTTTT. Translating it yields CASSLGHRGYEKLFF. The chain carries TRBV7-9 and TRBJ1-4; TRBD1 agrees at 7 bases. Germline V gene lookup returns CDR1 SEHNR and CDR2 FQNEAQ (reference sequence). J was trimmed by 6 bases and V by 1 base; bases with no gene match: 5. This CDR3 is built from 15 residues.

V and J are TRBV18 and TRBJ1-4; 9 positions agree with TRBD1. Germline V CDR1 and CDR2: KGHSH, LQKENI. V shed 3 bases and J 4 bases; nucleotides not matched to a gene: 3. This CDR3 contains 15 residues. This chain's CDR3 is CASSPGTGNNEKLFF. DNA for the CDR3: TGTGCCAGCTCACCCGGGACAGGGAATAATGAAAAACTGTTTTTT.

V usage is TRBV7-7 and J usage is TRBJ2-1; 9 bases line up with TRBD2. Germline V gene lookup returns CDR1 SSHAT and CDR2 FNYEAQ (reference sequence). The CDR3 sequence is 16 residues long. V was clipped by 2 bases and J by 3 bases; unmatched bases: 5. CDR3 sequence reads: CASSLSPSGIYNEQFF. As DNA, the CDR3 is TGTGCCAGCAGCTTAAGTCCTAGCGGGATCTACAATGAGCAGTTCTTC.

The chain carries TRBV11-2 and TRBJ2-3; TRBD2 matches at 8 bases. Germline CDR1 reads SGHAT; CDR2 reads FQNNGV. Losses at the gene ends were 7 bases for V and 1 base for J; bases not matched to a gene: 13. The CDR3 runs 17 residues. CDR3 region: CASKRVFSGDGTDTQYF. The CDR3 DNA is TGTGCCAGCAAGAGAGTATTTAGCGGGGACGGCACAGATACGCAGTATTTT.

The rearrangement links TRBV18 to TRBJ1-5, with no clear D. The CDR3 covers 16 residues. The germline CDR1 and CDR2 sequences are KGHSH and LQKENI. Between the trimmed V and J ends, which lost 0 bases and 3 bases, there was a span of 12 bases. CDR3 in amino acids: CASSPPWAVNNQPQHF. The CDR3 DNA follows: TGTGCCAGCTCACCACCGTGGGCAGTGAACAATCAGCCCCAGCATTTT.

This clone was seen more than once but under ten times. This chain joins TRBV5-1 and TRBJ2-7; 7 nucleotides agree with TRBD1. Germline assignment: CDR1 SGHRS and CDR2 YFSETQ. J was trimmed by 0 bases and V by 4 bases; bases with no gene match: 4. The CDR3 spans 14 residues. The CDR3 region is CASSLGTASYEQYF. The DNA of the CDR3 is TGCGCCAGCAGCCTGGGGACAGCCTCCTACGAGCAGTACTTC.

This clone was seen only a few times. This sequence joins TRBV18 and TRBJ1-1; TRBD1 matches 7 bases. The V gene's germline CDR1 is KGHSH and CDR2 LQKENI. The V and J ends lost 3 bases and 5 bases, in that order; junction bases with no gene match: 15. The CDR3 spans 17 residues. CDR3 nucleotide sequence: TGTGCCAGCTCACCCACAGGCACAGGGGCGGTGGGAACTGAAGCTTTCTTT. Its translation is CASSPTGTGAVGTEAFF.

The chain couples TRBV12-3 or TRBV12-4 to TRBJ1-5, with D perhaps matching TRBD1 (6 bases). CDR3 length: 13 residues. V was clipped by 5 bases and J by 6 bases, with 11 bases between them. CDR3 sequence (DNA): TGTGCCAGCAGTATTCAGGGGTTTCAGCCCCAGCATTTT. Translated, it gives CASSIQGFQPQHF.

This clone has only one observation. The genes are TRBV19 and TRBJ2-4; tentatively, D is TRBD2 (6 bases). V gave up 5 bases and J gave up 5 bases, with 10 bases separating them. The germline V gene encodes CDR1 LNHDA and CDR2 SQIVND (reference sequence). This CDR3 region has 13 residues. The CDR3 sequence: CASSAGTQNIQYF. The CDR3 region has the DNA TGTGCCAGTAGTGCCGGGACTCAAAACATTCAGTACTTC.

V usage is TRBV28 and J usage is TRBJ1-2; D is possibly TRBD1 (5 bases). V was clipped by 6 bases and J by 5 bases, with 16 bases between them. CDR3 length: 14 amino acids. CDR1 and CDR2 (germline): MDHEN, SYDVKM. In DNA, the CDR3 is TGTGCCAGCAGCTCGGACATCAGCAGATATGGCTACACCTTC. Translated, it gives CASSSDISRYGYTF.

This clone was detected once. The chain couples TRBV7-9 to TRBJ1-5; 9 bases are shared with TRBD1. Germline V lookup: CDR1 SEHNR, CDR2 FQNEAQ (reference sequence). Losses at the gene ends were 7 bases for V and 1 base for J; bases not matched to a gene: 5. The length of the CDR3 is 15 residues. The CDR3, as DNA: TGTGCCAGCACCCGGACAGGGGCGAGCAATCAGCCCCAGCATTTT. This encodes CASTRTGASNQPQHF.

This sequence joins TRBV10-3 and TRBJ2-7; 11 bases agree with TRBD2. This CDR3 has 15 amino acids. Trimming removed 0 bases from V and 4 bases from J; junction bases left unmatched: 2. CDR1 ENHRY and CDR2 SYGVKD come from the germline V gene. The CDR3 sequence: CAISESSSGGYEQYF. Written as DNA, the CDR3 is TGTGCCATCAGTGAGTCCTCTAGCGGGGGGTACGAGCAGTACTTC.

The chain combines TRBV4-1 with TRBJ1-2, with TRBD1 matching over 10 bases. From germline, CDR1 is MGHRA and CDR2 YSYEKL. This CDR3 has 15 amino acids. The junction had 4 bases not matched to a gene; V was cut back by 3 bases and J by 3 bases. In nucleotides, the CDR3 is TGCGCCAGCAGCCACGGGGGACAGGGGTACTATGGCTACACCTTC. This codes for CASSHGGQGYYGYTF.

This clone was observed once. The rearrangement links TRBV7-8 to TRBJ1-2; TRBD1 agrees at 12 bases. The CDR3 consists of 15 residues. V was clipped by 0 bases and J by 7 bases; unmatched bases: 3. Per the germline V gene, CDR1 is SGHVS and CDR2 is FQNEAQ. DNA for the CDR3: TGTGCCAGCAGCTTAGCCGGGACAGGGGGCTTTGGCTACACCTTC. Its protein product is CASSLAGTGGFGYTF.

This chain connects TRBV6-5 to TRBJ2-2; D ambiguous. This CDR3 has 15 amino acids. Looked up from germline, CDR1 is MNHEY and CDR2 is SVGAGI. V dropped 10 bases and J dropped 3 bases, with 18 bases sitting between them. The DNA for the CDR3 is TGTGCCACTCAACTCAGAGGAATGGACACCGGGGAGCTGTTTTTT. Translation gives CATQLRGMDTGELFF.

The rearrangement links TRBV7-8 to TRBJ2-7; 9 bases align to TRBD2. Trimming removed 2 bases from V and 9 bases from J; junction bases left unmatched: 11. CDR1 and CDR2 (germline): SGHVS, FQNEAQ. The length of the CDR3 is 15 residues. Here the CDR3 DNA reads TGTGCCAGCAGCTTAAACGTAGCGGGAGCGGTTGGGCAGTACTTC. The encoded protein is CASSLNVAGAVGQYF.

The chain has TRBV5-1 and TRBJ1-4, with 7 bases that match TRBD1. Unmatched junction bases numbered 3, after V lost 3 bases and J lost 7 bases. Germline V lookup: CDR1 SGHRS, CDR2 YFSETQ. The CDR3 is 13 amino acids. The DNA for the CDR3 is TGCGCCAGCAGCTCAACAGGGGTTGAAAAACTGTTTTTT. It encodes CASSSTGVEKLFF. The complete variable domain, with remaining parts taken from reference TRBV5-1 and TRBJ1-4, reads KAGVTQTPRYLIKTRGQQVTLSCSPISGHRSVSWYQQTPGQGLQFLFEYFSETQRNKGNFPGRFSGRQFSNSRSEMNVSTLELGDSALYLCASSSTGVEKLFFGSGTQLSVL.

The chain has TRBV18 and TRBJ2-7, with 9 bases identical to TRBD2. Trimming cost V 5 bases and J 0 bases; bases outside gene matches: 5. Germline V lookup: CDR1 KGHSH, CDR2 LQKENI. CDR3 length equals 15 residues. CDR3 in DNA: TGTGCCAGCTCATTCTCGACTAGCGGCTCCTACGAGCAGTACTTC. It specifies CASSFSTSGSYEQYF.

CDR3 sequence (DNA): TGTGCCAGCAGCCAATCTGCTTACGAGGAGACCCAGTACTTC. Encoded protein: CASSQSAYEETQYF. The V gene is TRBV16, the J gene TRBJ2-5; D gene unclear. This CDR3 has 14 residues. Germline CDR1 is KGHSY and CDR2 is FQNENV. The V gene lost 0 bases and the J gene lost 5 bases, with 10 bases spanning the gap.